This T cell receptor (beta chain) derives from a study of T cells in Graves' hyperthyroidism and ophthalmopathy. Study outcomes and limitations: Prediction of ophthalmopathy progression came a median around 7.1 months pre-onset.

RNA transcripts gave rise to amplified TCR beta CDR3 regions. HTBI primers were the set used in a first-round RT-PCR of the TCR CDR3. TCRdb used MiXCR to reprocess the multiplex PCR reads, holding one entry per CDR3 protein. There are hundreds of thousands of distinct CDR3 sequences in the sample; about 20% occur only once, and less than 65% lies in the top ten. This clonotype was recorded at least ten times. What it binds is unknown. V shed 5 bases and J shed 5 bases, with 15 bases lying between them. The CDR3 contains 14 residues. Germline V gene data show CDR1 as MDHEN and CDR2 as SYDVKM. The rearrangement uses TRBV28 and TRBJ1-1, with D maybe TRBD1 (6 bases). Input material: blood. The TCR comes from a woman aged 65 to 85 with Graves' ophthalmopathy. DNA of the CDR3: TGTGCCAGCAGTCGTAGACAGGCTCGGACTGAAGCTTTCTTT. The encoded protein is CASSRRQARTEAFF.